This T cell receptor (beta chain) was identified in a study of cytomegalovirus exposure and HLA in healthy donors. The PCR contained 60 Vbeta and 13 Jbeta primers. Sequencing was performed with immunoSEQ multiplex PCR; in TCRdb, only in-frame clones are kept and a portion is missing. The profile shows 120,000 or so clones, 86% of them singletons. The CDR3 spans 14 residues. Trimming cost V 2 bases and J 8 bases, with 15 bases left between them. Germline V lookup: CDR1 MDHEN, CDR2 SYDVKM. The sequenced sample was PBMCs. The receptor's source is a man between 35 and 55 years old in good health and CMV-seronegative. This rearrangement joins TRBV28 to TRBJ1-2, with D uncertain. This chain's CDR3 is CASSLVYRGDGYTF. Written as DNA, the CDR3 is TGTGCCAGCAGTTTAGTCTACCGGGGTGACGGCTACACCTTC.